This T cell receptor beta chain comes out of a study of identical twins. Points from the study as a whole: Abundant cord blood beta clonotypes carried fewer insertions; memory repertoires showed none. Zero-insertion analyses could be partly confounded by invariant MAIT and iNKT cells.

This CDR3 has 14 amino acids. The germline gives CDR1 DFQATT, CDR2 SNEGSKA (reference sequence). With V trimmed by 4 bases and J by 3 bases, 7 bases remained unmatched. This clonotype was detected a few times. As yet, its antigen is unknown. One entry per CDR3 protein results from TCRdb running MiXCR on the 5' RACE reads. Of 240,000 or so distinct CDR3 sequences listed, 7% are singletons. Healthy Caucasians made up all donors. These data were also reused for a study on yellow fever vaccine responses in identical twins.

The sample was memory (CD45RO+) T cells sorted from blood. This TCR came from a young woman in good health. The genes are TRBV20-1 and TRBJ1-1, with 8 nucleotides matching TRBD1. In nucleotides, the CDR3 is TGCAGTGCTAAACAGGGGGAGTATGACACTGAAGCTTTCTTT. Its translation is CSAKQGEYDTEAFF.